The source of this TCR beta chain is a study of PD-1 blockade in classical Hodgkin lymphoma. Study outcomes and limitations: TCR diversity rose significantly by C4D1 in CD4+ but not CD8+ cells. Baseline TCR diversity was reportedly lower in newly diagnosed patients than healthy donors. Those achieving complete response showed baseline diversity like newly diagnosed patients.

Of note for this clone: The target antigen is unknown.

Method: immunoSEQ multiplex PCR; TCRdb's copy keeps in-frame clones and lacks some. The profile shows more than 10,000 clones, 70% to 80% of them singletons. Each and every patient relapsed after autologous stem cell transplantation, and patients got differing brentuximab vedotin exposure. Classification of best responses gave complete response, partial response or progressive disease. The sample in question was peripheral blood mononuclear cells (PBMCs), obtained at baseline. The TCR originated in a human donor with classical Hodgkin lymphoma.

In DNA, the CDR3 is TGTGCCAGCAGTGAACCGGGCGCAGATACGCAGTATTTT. Translated, it gives CASSEPGADTQYF. The chain combines TRBV25-1 with TRBJ2-3; D not certain. The germline V and J ends were trimmed by 2 bases and 4 bases, with 7 bases remaining between them. The CDR3 totals 13 residues. From germline, CDR1 is MGHDK and CDR2 SYGVNS. Full variable domain (remainder filled in from reference TRBV25-1 and TRBJ2-3): EADIYQTPRYLVIGTGKKITLECSQTMGHDKMYWYQQDPGMELHLIHYSYGVNSTEKGDLSSESTVSRIRTEHFPLTLESARPSHTSQYLCASSEPGADTQYFGPGTRLTVL.